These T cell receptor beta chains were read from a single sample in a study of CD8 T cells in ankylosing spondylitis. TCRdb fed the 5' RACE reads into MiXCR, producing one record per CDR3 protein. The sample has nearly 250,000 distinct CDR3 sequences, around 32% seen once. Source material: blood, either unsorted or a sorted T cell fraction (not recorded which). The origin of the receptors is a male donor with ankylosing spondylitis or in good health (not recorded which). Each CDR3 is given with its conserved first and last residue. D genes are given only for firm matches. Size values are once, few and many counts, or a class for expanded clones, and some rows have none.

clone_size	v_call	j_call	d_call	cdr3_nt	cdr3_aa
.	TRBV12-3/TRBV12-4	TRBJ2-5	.	TGTGCCAGCAGTCCTACTAGACAAGAGACCCAGTACTTC	CASSPTRQETQYF
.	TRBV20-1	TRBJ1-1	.	TGCAGTGCACCCGACAGTTACACTGAAGCTTTCTTT	CSAPDSYTEAFF
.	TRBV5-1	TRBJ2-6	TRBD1	TGCGCCAGCAGCGGACAGGGGACCTCTGGGGCCAACGTCCTGACTTTC	CASSGQGTSGANVLTF
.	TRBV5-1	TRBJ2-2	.	TGCGCCAGCAGCTTGGATGTCGGGGAGCTGTTTTTT	CASSLDVGELFF
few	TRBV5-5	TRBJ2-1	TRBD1	TGTGCCAGCAGCTCGACAGGGGCCGTTTCCTACAATGAGCAGTTCTTC	CASSSTGAVSYNEQFF
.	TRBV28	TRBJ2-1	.	TGTGCCAGCAGTTTGTGGGGGGCCCTCAATGAGCAGTTCTTC	CASSLWGALNEQFF
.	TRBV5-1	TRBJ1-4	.	TGCGCCAGCAGCTTGGGAGACAAGGATGAAAAACTGTTTTTT	CASSLGDKDEKLFF
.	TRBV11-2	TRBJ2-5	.	TGTGCCAGCAGCTTAGACCTAAGGAGTGCAGGGGAAGAGACCCAGTACTTC	CASSLDLRSAGEETQYF
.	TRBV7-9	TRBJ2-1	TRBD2	TGTGCCAGCAGCTCGGGGGTTAGCGGGGGGGCTCCCAATGAGCAGTTCTTC	CASSSGVSGGAPNEQFF
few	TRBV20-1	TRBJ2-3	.	TGCAGTGCAGAGAGTCCTTCGACCACAGATACGCAGTATTTT	CSAESPSTTDTQYF
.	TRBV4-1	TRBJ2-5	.	TGCGCCAGCAGCCAAGAAACGAGGGATCAAGAGACCCAGTACTTC	CASSQETRDQETQYF
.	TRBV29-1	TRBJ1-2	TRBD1	TGCAGCGTTCGCCGGGACAGGGGGCTAGGTGGCTACACCTTC	CSVRRDRGLGGYTF